This T cell receptor beta chain was found in a study of T cell repertoires in aging, cancer and after chemotherapy (dated by TCRdb to the late 2010s). About the full investigation: Donors spanned six age groups from 30 or younger to 70 or older, with at least three individuals per group. In the solid tumor group, the paired samples taken before and after chemotherapy came from patients with brain tumors (glioblastoma) who were receiving therapy based on temozolomide. Approximately 10 million TCR reads were contained in the full dataset. Peripheral blood TCR beta repertoires from healthy donors and cancer patients were profiled to examine immunoaging and T cell reconstitution after chemotherapy. Alongside some 96 healthy donors serving as a reference group, the cohort included 200 to 250 cancer patients, of whom roughly 92 had hematological cancers and about 130 had solid cancers. Overall study outcomes, separate from this receptor: In healthy donors, the drop in TCR diversity with age came mainly from a loss of richness, whereas in cancer patients a loss of evenness also played a part. Untreated patients with hematological or solid cancers showed significantly lower blood TCR diversity and higher clonality than age-matched healthy donors. According to the authors, the repertoire data do not permit conclusions about immunological memory after chemotherapy. An increase in median generation probability over the chemotherapy interval was observed in both cancer cohorts, suggesting that the repertoire was reconstituted through rebound thymic output.

Rearranged TRB sequences spanning V, D and J segments were amplified by multiplex touch-down PCR using a mixed TRB-A/B primer pool. Illumina adapters and sample indices were attached to the amplicons in two consecutive PCR reactions using Phusion HS II polymerase. Amplicons were gel-purified with the NucleoSpin Gel and PCR Clean-up kit, then checked with Qubit and an Agilent 2100 Bioanalyzer. Sequencing of the libraries was done on an Illumina MiSeq with paired-end, single-indexed 600-cycle runs. On the authors' methods: TRB sequences were processed with MiXCR versions 2.12 and 3.0.5. Each unique CDR3 nucleotide sequence was treated as one clone, and only productive sequences with two or more reads were kept. The repertoire metrics were Shannon diversity, evenness, clonality (calculated as one minus evenness), and diversity profiles parameterized by alpha from 0 to 5. The IGoR algorithm was used to calculate generation probabilities for clones in the paired samples taken before and after chemotherapy. In TCRdb, the public reads were trimmed at Q25 with fastp and aligned with MiXCR, with productive beta chains retained. Each CDR3 protein gets just one entry, which takes the most common genes and DNA from the rows behind it. The V and J calls were determined by TCRdb, not by the authors. The sample profile shows roughly 2,500 distinct CDR3 sequences; 35% to 50% of them were found once. The ten largest clones take up 30% to 45% of the sample.

V has 4 bases trimmed and J has 6 bases trimmed; junction bases matching no gene number 11. The CDR3, from cysteine to phenylalanine, totals 15 residues. CDR3 DNA is the only sequence kept; it has 45 bases, read in frame from the first base. Looking up the germline V gene yields CDR1 LGHNA and CDR2 YSLEER. Details on this clonotype: Its antigen specificity is not known. It has no much larger one-base neighbor in the sample; base qualities were not kept.

Instead of sorted cells or RNA, genomic DNA extracted from peripheral blood served as the source for amplifying TCR beta rearrangements. The chain couples TRBV4-3 to TRBJ1-2; 7 central nucleotides agree with TRBD1. Input material: blood. This TCR came from a human donor with a solid tumor. The CDR3 loop reads CASSRGGQGVNGYTF. The DNA reads TGCGCCAGCAGCCGGGGGGGGCAGGGGGTTAATGGCTACACCTTC.